This T cell receptor (beta chain) was found in a study of shared clonotypes between healthy human individuals. As regards this clone: Its matching antigen is unknown. The same CDR3 can be traced to other DNA sequences in this sample.

Findings and caveats of the study: Researchers sampled blood only, noting tissue repertoires likely differ.

Naivety among CD8 cells was defined by CD45RO negativity and positive CCR7 selection, thereby excluding terminally differentiated effector memory CD45RA+ cells. A roughly 200 ng quantity of DNA, around 30,000 T cell genomes, went into the sorted-subset replicate PCRs. Authors' data handling: Junction-only sequences without quality scores came from ImmunoSEQ, so filtering differed. Repertoires were generated with immunoSEQ multiplex PCR, while TCRdb's copy carries only in-frame clones and drops some. V, J and clone size are taken as reported in that table, and D and trimming were inferred from the DNA itself. The repertoire holds 2 million or so clones, with about 95% as singletons. The TCR originated in a man in his late teens or twenties in good health. Sequenced: naive CD8+ T cells sorted from blood.

CDR3 sequence: CASSLDRGYEQYF. The CDR3 nucleotides are TGTGCCAGCAGCTTAGATCGTGGCTACGAGCAGTACTTC. The chain is built from TRBV11-2 and TRBJ2-7; D unclear. Germline CDR1 reads SGHAT; CDR2 reads FQNNGV. This CDR3 region has 13 residues. V lost 0 bases, J lost 3 bases, and 6 bases lay in between.